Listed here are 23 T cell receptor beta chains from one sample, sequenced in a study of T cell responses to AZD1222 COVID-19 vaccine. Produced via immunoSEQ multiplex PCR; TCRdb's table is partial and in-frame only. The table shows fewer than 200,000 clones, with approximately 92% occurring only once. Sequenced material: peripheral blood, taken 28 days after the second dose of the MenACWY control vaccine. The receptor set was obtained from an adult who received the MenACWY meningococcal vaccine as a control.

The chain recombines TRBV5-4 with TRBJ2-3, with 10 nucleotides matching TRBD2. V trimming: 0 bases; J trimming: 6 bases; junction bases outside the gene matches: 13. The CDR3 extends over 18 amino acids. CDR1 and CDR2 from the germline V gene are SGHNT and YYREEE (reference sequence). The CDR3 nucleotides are TGTGCCAGCAGCTTGGAATTACTAGCGGGACCCAATCCTGATACGCAGTATTTT. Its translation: CASSLELLAGPNPDTQYF.

CDR3 sequence: CASSFRGQNTEAFF. The CDR3 coding sequence is TGTGCCAGCAGTTTTAGAGGGCAAAACACTGAAGCTTTCTTT. The J gene is TRBJ1-1, the V gene TRBV27; no clear D. The CDR3 runs to 14 residues. Germline V CDR1 and CDR2: MNHEY, SMNVEV (reference sequence). V dropped 3 bases and J dropped 2 bases, with 10 bases sitting between them.

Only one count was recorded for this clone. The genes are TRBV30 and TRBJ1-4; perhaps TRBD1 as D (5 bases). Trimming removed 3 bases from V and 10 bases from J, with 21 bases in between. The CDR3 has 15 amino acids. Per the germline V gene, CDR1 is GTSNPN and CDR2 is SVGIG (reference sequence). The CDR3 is CAWRRTTGIGGKLFF. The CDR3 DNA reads TGTGCCTGGAGAAGGACAACTGGGATTGGGGGAAAACTGTTTTTT.

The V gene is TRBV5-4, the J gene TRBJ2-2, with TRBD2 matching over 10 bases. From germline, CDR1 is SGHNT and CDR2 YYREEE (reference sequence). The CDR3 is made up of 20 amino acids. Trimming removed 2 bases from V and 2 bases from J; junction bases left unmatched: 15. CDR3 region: CASSFSVASGGRPNTGELFF. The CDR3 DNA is TGTGCCAGCAGCTTCAGTGTCGCTAGCGGGGGCCGACCCAACACCGGGGAGCTGTTTTTT.

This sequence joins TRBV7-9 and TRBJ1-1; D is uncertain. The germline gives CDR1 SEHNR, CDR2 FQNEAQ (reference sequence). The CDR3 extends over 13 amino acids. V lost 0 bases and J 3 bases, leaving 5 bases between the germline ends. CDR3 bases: TGTGCCAGCAGCTTAGCGCACCACACTGAAGCTTTCTTT. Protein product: CASSLAHHTEAFF.

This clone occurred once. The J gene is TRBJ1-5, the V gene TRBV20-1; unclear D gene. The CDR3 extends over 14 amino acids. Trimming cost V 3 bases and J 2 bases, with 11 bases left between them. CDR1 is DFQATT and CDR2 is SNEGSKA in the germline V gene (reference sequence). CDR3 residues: CSASKGIGNQPQHF. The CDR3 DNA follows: TGCAGTGCTAGTAAAGGAATAGGCAATCAGCCCCAGCATTTT.

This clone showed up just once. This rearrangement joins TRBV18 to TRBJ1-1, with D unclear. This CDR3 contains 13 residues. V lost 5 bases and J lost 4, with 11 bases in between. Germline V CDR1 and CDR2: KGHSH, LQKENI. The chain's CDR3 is CASSMNWGTEAFF. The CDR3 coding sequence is TGTGCCAGCTCAATGAATTGGGGCACTGAAGCTTTCTTT.

The DNA for the CDR3 is TGTGCCAGCAGCCAGGGGGACACCTACGAGCAGTACTTC. This codes for CASSQGDTYEQYF. This chain connects TRBV2 to TRBJ2-7, with 7 positions matching TRBD1. Germline V gene lookup returns CDR1 SNHLY and CDR2 FYNNEI. The CDR3 extends over 13 amino acids. V lost 6 bases to trimming and J lost 2 bases; unmatched junction nucleotides: 4.

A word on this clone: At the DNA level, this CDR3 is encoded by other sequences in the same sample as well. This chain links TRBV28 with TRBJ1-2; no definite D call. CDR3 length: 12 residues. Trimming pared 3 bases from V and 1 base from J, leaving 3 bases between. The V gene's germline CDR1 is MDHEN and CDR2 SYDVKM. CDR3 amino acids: CASSLLNYGYTF. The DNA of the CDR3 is TGTGCCAGCAGTTTGCTTAACTATGGCTACACCTTC.

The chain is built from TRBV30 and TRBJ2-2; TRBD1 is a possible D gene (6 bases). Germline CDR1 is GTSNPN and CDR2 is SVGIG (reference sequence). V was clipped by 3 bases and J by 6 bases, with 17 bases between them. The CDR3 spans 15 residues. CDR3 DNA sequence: TGTGCCTGGAGGGGCAGGGGATTGTATCCCGGGGAGCTGTTTTTT. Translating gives CAWRGRGLYPGELFF.

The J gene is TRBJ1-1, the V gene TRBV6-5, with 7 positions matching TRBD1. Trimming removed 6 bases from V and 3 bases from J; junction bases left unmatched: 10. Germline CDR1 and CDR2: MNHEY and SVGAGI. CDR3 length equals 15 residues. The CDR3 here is CASRISTGLHTEAFF. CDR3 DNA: TGTGCCAGCAGAATCTCGACAGGGCTACACACTGAAGCTTTCTTT.

CDR3 nucleotides: TGTGCCAGCAGTTACCTGGGACCTAACCGGGGTACTGAAGCTTTCTTT. It is translated as CASSYLGPNRGTEAFF. The chain links TRBV27 to TRBJ1-1; D might be TRBD1 (5 bases). V was cut by 4 bases and J by 5 bases, with 20 bases left in between. The germline V gene has CDR1 MNHEY and CDR2 SMNVEV (reference sequence). CDR3 size: 16 residues.

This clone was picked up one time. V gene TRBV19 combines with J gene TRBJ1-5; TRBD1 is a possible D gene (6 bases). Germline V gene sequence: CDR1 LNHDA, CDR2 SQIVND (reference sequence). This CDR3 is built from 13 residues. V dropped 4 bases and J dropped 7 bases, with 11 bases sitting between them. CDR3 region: CASSNRDVQPQHF. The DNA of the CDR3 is TGTGCCAGTAGTAACAGGGACGTCCAGCCCCAGCATTTT.

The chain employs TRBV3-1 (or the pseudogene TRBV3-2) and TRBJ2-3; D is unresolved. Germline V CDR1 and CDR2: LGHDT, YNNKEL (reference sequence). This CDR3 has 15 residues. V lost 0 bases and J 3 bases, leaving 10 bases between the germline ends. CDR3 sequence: CASSQDSLETDTQYF. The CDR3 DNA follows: TGTGCCAGCAGCCAAGACAGCTTAGAGACAGATACGCAGTATTTT.

Written as DNA, the CDR3 is TGTGCCAGTAGTATAGGACAGGGGGTCGATCAGCCCCAGCATTTT. Its protein product is CASSIGQGVDQPQHF. The chain is built from TRBV19 and TRBJ1-5; TRBD1 aligns across 9 bases. V shed 1 base, J shed 5 bases, and the junction held 3 bases outside the gene matches. CDR1 LNHDA and CDR2 SQIVND come from the germline V gene (reference sequence). CDR3 length: 15 residues.

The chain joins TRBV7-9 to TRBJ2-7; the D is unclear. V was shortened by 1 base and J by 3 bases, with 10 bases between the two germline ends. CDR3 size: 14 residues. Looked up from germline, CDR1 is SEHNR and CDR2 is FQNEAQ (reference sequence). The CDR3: CASSLGSPYYEQYF. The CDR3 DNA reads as TGTGCCAGCAGCTTAGGATCCCCCTACTACGAGCAGTACTTC.

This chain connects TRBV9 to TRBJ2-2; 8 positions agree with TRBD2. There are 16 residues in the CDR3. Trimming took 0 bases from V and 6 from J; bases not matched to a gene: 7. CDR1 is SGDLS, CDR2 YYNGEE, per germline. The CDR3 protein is CASSVAVVREAGELFF. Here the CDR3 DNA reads TGTGCCAGCAGCGTAGCGGTAGTGCGGGAGGCCGGGGAGCTGTTTTTT.

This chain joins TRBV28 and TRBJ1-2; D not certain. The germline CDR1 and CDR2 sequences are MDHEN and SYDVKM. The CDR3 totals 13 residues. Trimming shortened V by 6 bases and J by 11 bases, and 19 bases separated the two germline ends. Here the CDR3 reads CASRPVSGPPYTF. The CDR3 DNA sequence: TGTGCCAGCAGACCCGTCTCCGGGCCCCCTTACACCTTC.

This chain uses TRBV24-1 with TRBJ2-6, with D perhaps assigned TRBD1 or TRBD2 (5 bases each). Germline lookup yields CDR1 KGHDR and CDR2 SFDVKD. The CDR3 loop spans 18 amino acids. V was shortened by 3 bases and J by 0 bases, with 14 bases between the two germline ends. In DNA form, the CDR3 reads TGTGCCACCAGTGATCCACCGGGACGGGACTCTGGGGCCAACGTCCTGACTTTC. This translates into CATSDPPGRDSGANVLTF.

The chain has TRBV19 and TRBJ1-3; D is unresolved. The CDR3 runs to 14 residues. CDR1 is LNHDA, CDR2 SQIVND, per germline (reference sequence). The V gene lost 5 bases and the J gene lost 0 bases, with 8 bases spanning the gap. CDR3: CASSRVISGNTIYF. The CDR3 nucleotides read TGTGCCAGTAGTCGGGTGATCTCTGGAAACACCATATATTTT.

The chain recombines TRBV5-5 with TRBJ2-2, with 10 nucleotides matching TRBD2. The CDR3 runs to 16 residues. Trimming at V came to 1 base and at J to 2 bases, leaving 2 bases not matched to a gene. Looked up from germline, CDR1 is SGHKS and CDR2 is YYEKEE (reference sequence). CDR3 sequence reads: CASSLLAGDNTGELFF. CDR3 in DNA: TGTGCCAGCAGCTTGCTAGCGGGAGATAACACCGGGGAGCTGTTTTTT.

CDR3 sequence (DNA): TGTGCCAGCACCGCGCAAGAGACCCAGTACTTC. Amino acids: CASTAQETQYF. The gene calls are TRBV2 and TRBJ2-5; D remains ambiguous. Per the germline V gene, CDR1 is SNHLY and CDR2 is FYNNEI. This CDR3 comprises 11 residues. V was trimmed by 7 bases and J by 2 bases, leaving 5 bases between them.

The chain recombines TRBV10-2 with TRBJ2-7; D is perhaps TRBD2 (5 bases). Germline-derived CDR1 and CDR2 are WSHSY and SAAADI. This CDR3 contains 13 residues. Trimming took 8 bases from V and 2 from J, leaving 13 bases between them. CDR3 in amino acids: CASLGSGAYEQYF. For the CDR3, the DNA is TGCGCCAGCCTAGGCAGCGGAGCCTACGAGCAGTACTTC.